The source of this T cell receptor beta chain is a study of T cell responses to AZD1222 COVID-19 vaccine. Whole-study results and caveats: There were mostly white British donors and more females than males, and clonal diversity was possibly underestimated. Regions left unmutated in variants are reportedly the target of nearly half of spike-specific TCRs.

The protocol was immunoSEQ multiplex PCR, while the TCRdb copy is restricted to in-frame clones and leaves out a portion. The repertoire holds more than 85,000 clones, with around 87% as singletons. This CDR3 contains 14 residues. Germline V gene data show CDR1 as KGHSH and CDR2 as LQKENI. Unmatched junction bases numbered 4, after V lost 3 bases and J lost 4 bases. In the case of this clone: The antigen remains undetermined.

The rearrangement joins TRBV18 to TRBJ2-3, with TRBD2 matching 7 bases. Sequenced here: peripheral blood, sampled 28 days after the second AZD1222 dose. This TCR derives from an adult who received the AZD1222 COVID-19 vaccine. DNA of the CDR3: TGTGCCAGCTCACCCCTAGCGGCAGCAGATACGCAGTATTTT. This translates into CASSPLAAADTQYF. Together with reference TRBV18 and TRBJ2-3, the CDR3 gives the full variable domain: NAGVMQNPRHLVRRRGQEARLRCSPMKGHSHVYWYRQLPEEGLKFMVYLQKENIIDESGMPKERFSAEFPKEGPSILRIQQVVRGDSAAYFCASSPLAAADTQYFGPGTRLTVL.